Sequencing of this TCR beta chain was carried out in a study of CD8 T cells in Susac syndrome. V was pared by 4 bases and J by 4 bases, with 14 bases between. Germline CDR1 MNHEY, CDR2 SVGAGI. This CDR3 comprises 15 residues. The RNA, about 0.5 to 1 ug, was put through reverse transcription using random hexamers. TCRdb reanalysed the immunoSEQ multiplex PCR reads using MiXCR and keeps one entry per CDR3 protein. The sample consists of roughly 180,000 distinct CDR3 sequences, roughly 95% of them appearing once. V usage is TRBV6-5 and J usage is TRBJ2-1, with a weak D call TRBD2 (5 bases). Specimen: CD4+ T cells from PBMCs. The receptor was isolated from a human donor in good health. Here the CDR3 reads CASSFVGVEYNEQFF. The CDR3 DNA is TGTGCCAGCAGTTTCGTGGGAGTAGAATACAATGAGCAGTTCTTC.